The source of this T cell receptor beta chain is a study of cytomegalovirus exposure and HLA in healthy donors. Study results and limitations: Most of the TCR beta V segments (in an earlier analysis) were productive either about 87% or about 30% of the time. Follow-up analysis found HLA locus-dependent TCR association rates, highest for DRB1 and lowest for HLA-C. The listing of 150 or so TCR beta chains classed them as cytomegalovirus-associated.

As concerns this clone: Its antigen is currently unknown.

Amplification used 60 Vbeta primers and 13 Jbeta primers. The repertoire was sequenced with immunoSEQ multiplex PCR; TCRdb's copy has only in-frame clones and lacks some. The sample holds about 100,000 clones; approximately 70% are singletons and the top ten take about 3.7%. V gave up 8 bases and J gave up 1 base; unmatched junction bases: 10. Germline loops: CDR1 SNHLY, CDR2 FYNNEI. The CDR3 runs 16 residues. Sequenced input: PBMCs. This receptor was obtained from a man between 40 and 49 years old in good health and CMV-seronegative. The rearrangement joins TRBV2 to TRBJ2-3, with 9 bases identical to TRBD2. The CDR3 region is CASQFAGGIRTDTQYF. The CDR3 DNA is TGTGCCAGCCAGTTTGCGGGGGGGATCCGCACAGATACGCAGTATTTT.